This TCR beta chain was sequenced for a study of response to subunit inactivated influenza vaccine. MiXCR, applied by TCRdb to the RT-PCR reads, yields one record per CDR3 protein. The data show around 570,000 distinct CDR3 sequences, approximately 7.1% seen once. There are many counts of this clonotype. What it binds is unknown. Germline V lookup: CDR1 SGHAT, CDR2 FQNNGV. This CDR3 spans 20 amino acids. The V gene end was trimmed by 5 bases and the J gene end by 2 bases; junction bases not matched to a gene: 19. Findings and limits, study-wide: The authors suggested that few new T cells are recruited per seasonal influenza vaccination.

The rearrangement uses TRBV11-2 and TRBJ2-3, with TRBD2 identical over 10 bases. This sequence originates from a man between 45 and 75 years old who received an inactivated influenza vaccine. Here the sequenced sample was PBMCs from blood, taken less than 25 months after vaccination. The CDR3 bases are TGTGCCAGCAGCCCACACAGATCTTCGACTAGCGGGCAAGACACAGATACGCAGTATTTT. This sequence encodes CASSPHRSSTSGQDTDTQYF.